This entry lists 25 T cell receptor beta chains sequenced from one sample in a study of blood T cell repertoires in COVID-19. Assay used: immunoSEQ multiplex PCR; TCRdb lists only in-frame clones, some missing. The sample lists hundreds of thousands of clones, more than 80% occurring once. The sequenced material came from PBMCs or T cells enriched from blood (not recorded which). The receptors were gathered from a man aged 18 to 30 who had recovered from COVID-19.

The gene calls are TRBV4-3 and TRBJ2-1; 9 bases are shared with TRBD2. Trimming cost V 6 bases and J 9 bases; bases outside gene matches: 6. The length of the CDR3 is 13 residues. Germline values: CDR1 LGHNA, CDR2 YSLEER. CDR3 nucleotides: TGCGCCAGCAGTTTCTTAGCGGGAGTTGAGCAGTTCTTC. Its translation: CASSFLAGVEQFF.

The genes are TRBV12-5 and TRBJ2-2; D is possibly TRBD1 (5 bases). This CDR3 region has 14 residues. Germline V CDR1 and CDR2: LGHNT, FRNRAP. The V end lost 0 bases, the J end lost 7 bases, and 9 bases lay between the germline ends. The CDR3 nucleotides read TGTGCTAGTGGTTTGGTAGGGCAGGGCGGGGAGCTGTTTTTT. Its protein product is CASGLVGQGGELFF.

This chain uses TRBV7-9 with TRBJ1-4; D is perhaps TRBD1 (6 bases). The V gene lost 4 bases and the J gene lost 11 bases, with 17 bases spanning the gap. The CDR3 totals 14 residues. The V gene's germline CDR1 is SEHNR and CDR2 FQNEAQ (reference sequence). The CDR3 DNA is TGTGCCAGCAGCTCACAACAGGGTTCGGGGAAACTGTTTTTT. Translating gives CASSSQQGSGKLFF.

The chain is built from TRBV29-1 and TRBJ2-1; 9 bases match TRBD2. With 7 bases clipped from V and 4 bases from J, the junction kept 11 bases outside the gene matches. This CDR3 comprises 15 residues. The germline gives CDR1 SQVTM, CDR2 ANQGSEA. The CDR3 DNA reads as TGCAGCGGCCTAAGGTCTAGCGGGGTTTACAATGAGCAGTTCTTC. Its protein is CSGLRSSGVYNEQFF.

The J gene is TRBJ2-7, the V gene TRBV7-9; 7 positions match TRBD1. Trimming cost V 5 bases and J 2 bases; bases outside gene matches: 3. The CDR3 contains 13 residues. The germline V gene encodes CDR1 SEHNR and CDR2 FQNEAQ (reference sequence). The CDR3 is CASSLTGAYEQYF. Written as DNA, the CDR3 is TGTGCCAGCAGCCTCACAGGGGCCTACGAGCAGTACTTC.

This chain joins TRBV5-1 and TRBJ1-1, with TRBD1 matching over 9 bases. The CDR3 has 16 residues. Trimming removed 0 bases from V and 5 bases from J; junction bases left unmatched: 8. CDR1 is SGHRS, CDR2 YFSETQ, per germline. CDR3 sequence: CASSLDRGLSSTEAFF. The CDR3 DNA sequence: TGCGCCAGCAGCTTGGACAGGGGGCTGTCTTCTACTGAAGCTTTCTTT. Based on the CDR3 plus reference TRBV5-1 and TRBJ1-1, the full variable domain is KAGVTQTPRYLIKTRGQQVTLSCSPISGHRSVSWYQQTPGQGLQFLFEYFSETQRNKGNFPGRFSGRQFSNSRSEMNVSTLELGDSALYLCASSLDRGLSSTEAFFGQGTRLTVV.

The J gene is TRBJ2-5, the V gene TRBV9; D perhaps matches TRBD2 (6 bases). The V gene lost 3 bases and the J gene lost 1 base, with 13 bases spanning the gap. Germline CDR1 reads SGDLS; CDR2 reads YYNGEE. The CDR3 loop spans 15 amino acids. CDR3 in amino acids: CASSATGGAQETQYF. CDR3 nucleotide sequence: TGTGCCAGCAGCGCCACCGGCGGGGCCCAAGAGACCCAGTACTTC.

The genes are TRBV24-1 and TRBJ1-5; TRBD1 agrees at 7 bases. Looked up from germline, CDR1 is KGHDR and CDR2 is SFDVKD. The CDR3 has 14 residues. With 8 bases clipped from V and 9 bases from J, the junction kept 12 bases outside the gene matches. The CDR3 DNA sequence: TGTGCCACCACCCGGGACAGTCATTCTCGGCCCCAGCATTTT. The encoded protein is CATTRDSHSRPQHF.

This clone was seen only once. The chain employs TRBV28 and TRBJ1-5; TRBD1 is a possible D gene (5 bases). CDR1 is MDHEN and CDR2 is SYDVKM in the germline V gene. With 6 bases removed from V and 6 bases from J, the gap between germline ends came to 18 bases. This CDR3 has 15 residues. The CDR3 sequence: CASSLQASLGQPQHF. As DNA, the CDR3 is TGTGCCAGCAGCCTACAGGCCTCCCTGGGTCAGCCCCAGCATTTT.

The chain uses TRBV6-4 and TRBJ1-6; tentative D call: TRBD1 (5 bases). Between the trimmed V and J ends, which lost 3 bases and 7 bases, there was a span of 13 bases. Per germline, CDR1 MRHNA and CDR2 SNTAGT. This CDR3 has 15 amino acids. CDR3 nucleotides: TGTGCCAGCAGTGAACTGGCAGGGCGAAATTCACCCCTCCACTTT. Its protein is CASSELAGRNSPLHF.

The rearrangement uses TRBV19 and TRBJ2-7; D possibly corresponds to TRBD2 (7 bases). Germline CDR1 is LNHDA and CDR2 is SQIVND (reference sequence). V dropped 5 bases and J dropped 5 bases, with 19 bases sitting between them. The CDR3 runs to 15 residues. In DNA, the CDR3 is TGTGCCAGTAGTGACCCCCGGGGGGCTTGGAACGAGCAGTACTTC. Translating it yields CASSDPRGAWNEQYF.

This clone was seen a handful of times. Here the CDR3 DNA reads TGTGCCAGCAGCTTGGCCACGGGTGGCTACACCTTC. This translates into CASSLATGGYTF. This chain links TRBV5-5 with TRBJ1-2; D is undetermined. This CDR3 has 12 amino acids. Germline-derived CDR1 and CDR2 are SGHKS and YYEKEE (reference sequence). V gave up 0 bases and J gave up 7 bases, with 7 bases separating them. Full variable domain (remainder filled in from reference TRBV5-5 and TRBJ1-2): DAGVTQSPTHLIKTRGQQVTLRCSPISGHKSVSWYQQVLGQGPQFIFQYYEKEERGRGNFPDRFSARQFPNYSSELNVNALLLGDSALYLCASSLATGGYTFGSGTRLTVV.

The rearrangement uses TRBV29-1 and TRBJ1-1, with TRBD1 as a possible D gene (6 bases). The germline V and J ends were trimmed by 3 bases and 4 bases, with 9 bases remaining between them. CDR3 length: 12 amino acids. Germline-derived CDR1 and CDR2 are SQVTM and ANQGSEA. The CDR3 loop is CSVEGARTEAFF. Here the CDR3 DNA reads TGCAGCGTTGAGGGGGCGCGCACTGAAGCTTTCTTT.

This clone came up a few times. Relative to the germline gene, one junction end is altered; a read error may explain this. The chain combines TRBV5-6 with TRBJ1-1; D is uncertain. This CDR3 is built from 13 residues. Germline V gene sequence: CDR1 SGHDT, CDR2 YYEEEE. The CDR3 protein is CASRLAENTEAFF. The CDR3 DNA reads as TGTGCCAGCAGATTGGCAGAGAACACTGAAGCTTTCTTT.

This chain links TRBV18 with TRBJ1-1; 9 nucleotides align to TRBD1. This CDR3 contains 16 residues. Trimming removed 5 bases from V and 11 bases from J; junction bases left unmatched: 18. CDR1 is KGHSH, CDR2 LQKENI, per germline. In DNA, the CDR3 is TGTGCCAGCTCAGAGTCCCAAGCCCCAACAGGGGGCGCGGCTTTCTTT. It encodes CASSESQAPTGGAAFF.

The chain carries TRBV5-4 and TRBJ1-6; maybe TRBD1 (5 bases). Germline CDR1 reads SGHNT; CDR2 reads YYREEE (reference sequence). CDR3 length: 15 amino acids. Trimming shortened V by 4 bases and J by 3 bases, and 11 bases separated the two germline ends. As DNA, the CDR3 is TGTGCCAGCAGCATAAAAACAGGCTATAATTCACCCCTCCACTTT. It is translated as CASSIKTGYNSPLHF.

CDR3 protein: CASRIRDTIYNEQFF. CDR3 sequence (DNA): TGTGCCAGCCGCATTCGGGACACCATCTACAATGAGCAGTTCTTC. This rearrangement joins TRBV6-4 to TRBJ2-1, with D perhaps matching TRBD1 (6 bases). CDR3 size: 15 residues. The V gene lost 8 bases and the J gene lost 3 bases, with 17 bases spanning the gap. In germline, CDR1 is MRHNA, CDR2 SNTAGT.

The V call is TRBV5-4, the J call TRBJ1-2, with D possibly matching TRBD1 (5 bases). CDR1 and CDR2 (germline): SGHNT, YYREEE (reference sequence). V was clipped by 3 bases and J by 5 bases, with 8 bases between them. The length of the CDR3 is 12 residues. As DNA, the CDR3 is TGTGCCAGCAGCTCGAGACAGTATGGCTACACCTTC. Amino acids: CASSSRQYGYTF.

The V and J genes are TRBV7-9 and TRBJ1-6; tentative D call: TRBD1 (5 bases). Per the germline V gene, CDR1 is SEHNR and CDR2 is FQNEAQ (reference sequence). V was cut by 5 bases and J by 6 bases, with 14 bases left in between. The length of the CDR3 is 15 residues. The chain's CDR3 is CASSRARDRNSPLHF. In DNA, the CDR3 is TGTGCCAGCAGCCGAGCGCGGGACCGTAATTCACCCCTCCACTTT. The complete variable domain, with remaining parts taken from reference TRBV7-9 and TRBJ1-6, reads DTGVSQNPRHKITKRGQNVTFRCDPISEHNRLYWYRQTLGQGPEFLTYFQNEAQLEKSRLLSDRFSAERPKGSFSTLEIQRTEQGDSAMYLCASSRARDRNSPLHFGNGTRLTVT.

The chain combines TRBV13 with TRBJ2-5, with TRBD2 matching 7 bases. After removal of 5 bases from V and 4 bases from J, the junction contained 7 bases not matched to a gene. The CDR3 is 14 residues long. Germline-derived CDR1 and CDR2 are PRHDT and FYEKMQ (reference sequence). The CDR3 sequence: CASSPNGEGETQYF. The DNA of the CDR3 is TGTGCCAGCAGCCCCAACGGGGAGGGAGAGACCCAGTACTTC. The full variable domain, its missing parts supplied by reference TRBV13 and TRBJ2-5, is AAGVIQSPRHLIKEKRETATLKCYPIPRHDTVYWYQQGPGQDPQFLISFYEKMQSDKGSIPDRFSAQQFSDYHSELNMSSLELGDSALYFCASSPNGEGETQYFGPGTRLLVL.

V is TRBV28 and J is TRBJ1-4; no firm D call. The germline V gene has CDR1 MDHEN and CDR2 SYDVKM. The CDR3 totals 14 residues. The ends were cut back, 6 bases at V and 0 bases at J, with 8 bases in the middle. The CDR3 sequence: CASRSTTTNEKLFF. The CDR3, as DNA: TGTGCCAGCAGATCCACAACAACTAATGAAAAACTGTTTTTT.

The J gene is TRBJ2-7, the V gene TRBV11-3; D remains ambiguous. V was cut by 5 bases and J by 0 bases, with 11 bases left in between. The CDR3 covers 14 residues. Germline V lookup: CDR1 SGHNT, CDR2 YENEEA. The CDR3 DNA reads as TGTGCCAGCAGCGCCTACAGTTCCTCCTACGAGCAGTACTTC. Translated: CASSAYSSSYEQYF.

For the CDR3, the DNA is TGTGCCACCAGTGATTTATCGGGACAGGGGAACTACAATGAGCAGTTCTTC. As protein: CATSDLSGQGNYNEQFF. The chain recombines TRBV24-1 with TRBJ2-1; the match to TRBD1 covers 10 bases. The CDR3 runs to 17 residues. The V gene end was trimmed by 1 base and the J gene end by 3 bases; junction bases not matched to a gene: 5. Looked up from germline, CDR1 is KGHDR and CDR2 is SFDVKD.

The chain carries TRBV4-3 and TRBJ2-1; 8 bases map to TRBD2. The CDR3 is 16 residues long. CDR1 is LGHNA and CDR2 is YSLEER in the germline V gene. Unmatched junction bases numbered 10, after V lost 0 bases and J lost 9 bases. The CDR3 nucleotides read TGCGCCAGCAGCCAAGAACCCAGCGGGAGTGTGGGTGAGCAGTTCTTC. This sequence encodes CASSQEPSGSVGEQFF.

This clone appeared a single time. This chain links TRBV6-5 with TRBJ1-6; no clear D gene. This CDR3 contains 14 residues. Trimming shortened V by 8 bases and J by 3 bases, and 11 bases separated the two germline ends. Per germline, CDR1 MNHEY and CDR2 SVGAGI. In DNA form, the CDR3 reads TGTGCCAGCGGAGCTTTTGTCTATAATTCACCCCTCCACTTT. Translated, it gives CASGAFVYNSPLHF.